This TCR beta chain derives from a study of T cell changes during pregnancy in multiple sclerosis. Assay: immunoSEQ multiplex PCR; the TCRdb copy retains only in-frame clones and omits some. The data hold 60,000 to 85,000 clones, with about 91% observed a single time. V lost 5 bases to trimming and J lost 8 bases, with 15 bases between them. The CDR3 consists of 13 residues. Germline V gives CDR1 LNHDA, CDR2 SQIVND (reference sequence). The sequences come from peripheral blood, collected in the second trimester of pregnancy. The chain combines TRBV19 with TRBJ1-2, with a possible D match to TRBD1 (6 bases). This clonotype was sampled from a female donor in good health, enrolled as a control in a pregnancy study. The DNA of the CDR3 is TGTGCCAGTAGTGAGGGGGGGGGCGGAGGCTACACCTTC. It yields the protein CASSEGGGGGYTF.